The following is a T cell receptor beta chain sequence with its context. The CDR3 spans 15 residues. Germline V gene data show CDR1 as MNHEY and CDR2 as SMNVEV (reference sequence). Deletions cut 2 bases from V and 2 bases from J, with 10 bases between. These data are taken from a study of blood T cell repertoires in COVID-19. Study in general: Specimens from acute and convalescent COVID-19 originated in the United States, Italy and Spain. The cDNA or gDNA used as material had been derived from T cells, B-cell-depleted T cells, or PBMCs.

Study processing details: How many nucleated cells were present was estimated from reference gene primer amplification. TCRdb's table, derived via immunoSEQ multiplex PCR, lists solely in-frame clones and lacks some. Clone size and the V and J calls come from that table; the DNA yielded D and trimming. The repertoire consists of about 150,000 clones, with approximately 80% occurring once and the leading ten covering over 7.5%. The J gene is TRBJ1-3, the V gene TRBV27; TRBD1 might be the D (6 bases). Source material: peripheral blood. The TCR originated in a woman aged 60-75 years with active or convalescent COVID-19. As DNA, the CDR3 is TGTGCCAGCAGTTTAATAGGGGGAACTGGAAACACCATATATTTT. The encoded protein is CASSLIGGTGNTIYF.